This passage covers 20 T cell receptor beta chains from one sample sequenced in a study of beta chain features in type 1 diabetes (dated by TCRdb to the late 2010s). Receptor amplification or capture employed the immunoSEQ multiplex PCR assay. The entire isolated RNA was reverse transcribed using the High Capacity cDNA Reverse Transcription Kit, and thus expressed TCRB transcripts were sequenced. TCRdb mirrors the immuneACCESS table, restricted to in-frame sequences. Some clones are absent from its copies; in checked studies, under half trace to an unresolved V gene, and the reason for the others is unknown. The table for this sample lists a few hundred thousand clones; around 10% of them were counted only once. The ten largest clonotypes hold less than 0.035% of the sample. Source material: naive CD4+ T cells from blood. The label giving this sample's cell subset or site can be read as: true naive CD4+ T cells. Receptors were obtained from a woman aged 18-30 years in good health.

This clone was seen a few times. The chain is built from TRBV5-1 and TRBJ2-3; D possibly corresponds to TRBD1 (6 bases). CDR3 length equals 16 residues. CDR1 and CDR2 (germline): SGHRS, YFSETQ. V was cut by 4 bases and J by 3 bases, with 18 bases left in between. CDR3 amino acids: CASSRQMLGGTDTQYF. The DNA for the CDR3 is TGCGCCAGCAGCAGACAAATGCTAGGGGGTACAGATACGCAGTATTTT. The complete variable domain, with remaining parts taken from reference TRBV5-1 and TRBJ2-3, reads KAGVTQTPRYLIKTRGQQVTLSCSPISGHRSVSWYQQTPGQGLQFLFEYFSETQRNKGNFPGRFSGRQFSNSRSEMNVSTLELGDSALYLCASSRQMLGGTDTQYFGPGTRLTVL.

The chain joins TRBV15 to TRBJ1-5; D gene uncertain. This CDR3 spans 15 amino acids. Trimming removed 0 bases from V and 1 base from J, with 7 bases in between. Germline CDR1 LNHNV, CDR2 YYDKDF (reference sequence). The CDR3 bases are TGTGCCACCAGCAGAGATAGAGGAAGCAATCAGCCCCAGCATTTT. It is translated as CATSRDRGSNQPQHF.

The chain uses TRBV30 and TRBJ1-4; a possible D gene is TRBD1 (6 bases). V was trimmed by 6 bases and J by 10 bases, leaving 15 bases between them. CDR1 GTSNPN and CDR2 SVGIG come from the germline V gene (reference sequence). The CDR3 is 12 amino acids. The CDR3 nucleotides are TGTGCCTGTCAACAGGGAACGGGAAAACTGTTTTTT. Encoded protein: CACQQGTGKLFF.

In this sample, this clone turned up a few times. The chain combines TRBV4-2 with TRBJ1-1; D not resolved. Germline lookup yields CDR1 LGHNA and CDR2 YNFKEQ. Between the trimmed V and J ends, which lost 3 bases and 5 bases, there was a span of 10 bases. The length of the CDR3 is 13 residues. In DNA, the CDR3 is TGTGCCAGCAGCCAGTACGGGGAAACTGAAGCTTTCTTT. Amino acid sequence: CASSQYGETEAFF.

The V and J genes are TRBV15 and TRBJ2-3; D is uncertain. Germline V gene lookup returns CDR1 LNHNV and CDR2 YYDKDF (reference sequence). The CDR3 runs 16 residues. Trimming removed 0 bases at V and 0 bases at J, with 10 bases between. The CDR3 region is CATSRDSALSTDTQYF. For the CDR3, the DNA is TGTGCCACCAGCAGAGATTCCGCCCTAAGCACAGATACGCAGTATTTT.

V is TRBV7-9 and J is TRBJ1-4; 8 nucleotides align to TRBD1. The CDR3 consists of 16 residues. The V and J ends lost 6 bases and 7 bases, in that order; junction bases with no gene match: 13. Germline values: CDR1 SEHNR, CDR2 FQNEAQ (reference sequence). CDR3 coding DNA: TGTGCCAGCAGTTCAACCTCCAGGGGGCCGGTTGAAAAACTGTTTTTT. This sequence encodes CASSSTSRGPVEKLFF.

The chain recombines TRBV19 with TRBJ2-7; perhaps TRBD1 as D (5 bases). Germline V gene lookup returns CDR1 LNHDA and CDR2 SQIVND (reference sequence). There are 11 residues in the CDR3. Trimming took 6 bases from V and 7 from J, leaving 10 bases between them. DNA for the CDR3: TGTGCCAGTAGGGGGCCGTTAGAGCAGTACTTC. Protein: CASRGPLEQYF.

This clone showed up just a few times. The chain employs TRBV5-1 and TRBJ2-2, with 7 positions matching TRBD1. The CDR3 is 15 amino acids. CDR1 is SGHRS, CDR2 YFSETQ, per germline. V shed 1 base and J 4 bases; nucleotides not matched to a gene: 4. DNA of the CDR3: TGCGCCAGCAGCTTGCACAGGGGCGGCACCGGGGAGCTGTTTTTT. This codes for CASSLHRGGTGELFF.

This chain links TRBV20-1 with TRBJ2-3; D is possibly TRBD2 (5 bases). Germline CDR1 DFQATT, CDR2 SNEGSKA (reference sequence). Trimming pared 4 bases from V and 5 bases from J, leaving 7 bases between. The CDR3 extends over 11 amino acids. CDR3: CSAIRGDTQYF. The CDR3 DNA reads as TGCAGTGCTATCCGGGGAGATACGCAGTATTTT.

The sample holds a few counts of this clone. The rearrangement uses TRBV19 and TRBJ2-5, with D tentatively TRBD1 (6 bases). CDR1 and CDR2 from the germline V gene are LNHDA and SQIVND (reference sequence). The germline V and J ends were trimmed by 5 bases and 5 bases, with 12 bases remaining between them. The CDR3 has 13 amino acids. Written as DNA, the CDR3 is TGTGCCAGTAGTTTACAGGGTTTTGAGACCCAGTACTTC. Translation gives CASSLQGFETQYF.

This clone was found a few times. The chain couples TRBV11-2 to TRBJ1-6; TRBD1 matches 8 bases. CDR3 size: 15 residues. CDR1 and CDR2 (germline): SGHAT, FQNNGV. The V and J ends lost 5 bases and 9 bases, in that order; junction bases with no gene match: 9. In DNA form, the CDR3 reads TGTGCCAGCAGCCCACGGACAGGGACGGGTTCACCCCTCCACTTT. This encodes CASSPRTGTGSPLHF.

This clone showed up just a few times. This rearrangement joins TRBV5-1 to TRBJ2-5; D is perhaps TRBD1 (6 bases). Between the trimmed V and J ends, which lost 0 bases and 0 bases, there was a span of 9 bases. The CDR3 sequence is 15 residues long. CDR1 and CDR2 (germline): SGHRS, YFSETQ. The CDR3 loop reads CASSLGTANQETQYF. CDR3 coding DNA: TGCGCCAGCAGCTTGGGGACAGCAAACCAAGAGACCCAGTACTTC. Combining the CDR3 with reference TRBV5-1 and TRBJ2-5 gives the whole variable domain KAGVTQTPRYLIKTRGQQVTLSCSPISGHRSVSWYQQTPGQGLQFLFEYFSETQRNKGNFPGRFSGRQFSNSRSEMNVSTLELGDSALYLCASSLGTANQETQYFGPGTRLLVL.

This clone was seen a handful of times. The V and J genes are TRBV27 and TRBJ2-2, with D perhaps matching TRBD1 (5 bases). This CDR3 region has 15 residues. From germline, CDR1 is MNHEY and CDR2 SMNVEV (reference sequence). The V and J ends lost 2 bases and 7 bases respectively, with 14 bases between them. CDR3 nucleotides: TGTGCCAGCAGTTTAAGGTCAGGGCTGATCGGGGAGCTGTTTTTT. This translates into CASSLRSGLIGELFF.

CDR3 in DNA: TGTGCCAGCAGTCCTAGCGGCTTTGAGCAGTTCTTC. Translated: CASSPSGFEQFF. V and J are TRBV28 and TRBJ2-1, with 7 bases that match TRBD2. Losses at the gene ends were 5 bases for V and 9 bases for J; bases not matched to a gene: 4. This CDR3 region has 12 residues. CDR1 is MDHEN, CDR2 SYDVKM, per germline. Drawing the rest from reference TRBV28 and TRBJ2-1, the complete variable domain is DVKVTQSSRYLVKRTGEKVFLECVQDMDHENMFWYRQDPGLGLRLIYFSYDVKMKEKGDIPEGYSVSREKKERFSLILESASTNQTSMYLCASSPSGFEQFFGPGTRLTVL.

This clone was seen a few times. This chain links TRBV19 with TRBJ2-2; D uncertain. Germline-derived CDR1 and CDR2 are LNHDA and SQIVND (reference sequence). The CDR3 is 11 residues long. V was pared by 8 bases and J by 4 bases, with 5 bases between. CDR3 DNA sequence: TGTGCCAGTTCTTTCACCGGGGAGCTGTTTTTT. Its protein is CASSFTGELFF.

This chain's CDR3 is CASSFGQTETQYF. CDR3 coding DNA: TGTGCCAGCAGCTTCGGACAGACAGAGACCCAGTACTTC. The chain carries TRBV7-3 and TRBJ2-5; a weak D match, TRBD1 (6 bases). The CDR3 contains 13 residues. The ends were cut back, 3 bases at V and 4 bases at J, with 9 bases in the middle. The V gene's germline CDR1 is SGHTA and CDR2 FQGTGA.

Only a few counts were recorded for this clone. The rearrangement links TRBV30 to TRBJ2-3; 10 nucleotides align to TRBD2. CDR3 length equals 15 residues. Germline V gene sequence: CDR1 GTSNPN, CDR2 SVGIG (reference sequence). The junction had 4 bases not matched to a gene; V was cut back by 2 bases and J by 2 bases. CDR3 sequence (DNA): TGTGCCTGGAGTTTAGCGGGGGGTCTCACAGATACGCAGTATTTT. Translation: CAWSLAGGLTDTQYF.

The chain links TRBV19 to TRBJ2-5; D may be TRBD2 (6 bases). V lost 6 bases and J 5 bases, leaving 13 bases between the germline ends. The CDR3 contains 13 residues. Germline V CDR1 and CDR2: LNHDA, SQIVND (reference sequence). The CDR3 DNA follows: TGTGCCAGTAGATCCGGGACTTCGGAGACCCAGTACTTC. This gives the protein CASRSGTSETQYF. Complete variable domain (other parts from reference TRBV19 and TRBJ2-5): DGGITQSPKYLFRKEGQNVTLSCEQNLNHDAMYWYRQDPGQGLRLIYYSQIVNDFQKGDIAEGYSVSREKKESFPLTVTSAQKNPTAFYLCASRSGTSETQYFGPGTRLLVL.

This clone was detected ten times or more. The CDR3 loop is CAWLGGIRGETQYF. As DNA, the CDR3 is TGTGCCTGGCTAGGGGGAATCCGCGGGGAGACCCAGTACTTC. The chain carries TRBV30 and TRBJ2-5; possible D gene TRBD1, 6 bases. V lost 5 bases to trimming and J lost 5 bases, with 18 bases between them. The CDR3 runs 14 residues. Germline CDR1 reads GTSNPN; CDR2 reads SVGIG (reference sequence).

There are a few counts of this clone. The chain uses TRBV7-9 and TRBJ1-2; TRBD1 is a possible D gene (6 bases). V was clipped by 5 bases and J by 4 bases, with 29 bases between them. The CDR3 runs 19 residues. Germline V CDR1 and CDR2: SEHNR, FQNEAQ (reference sequence). CDR3 coding DNA: TGTGCCAGCAGCCGGCGGGGGGGCGCGATCCAATGGAACCTCTATGGCTACACCTTC. Amino acids: CASSRRGGAIQWNLYGYTF.